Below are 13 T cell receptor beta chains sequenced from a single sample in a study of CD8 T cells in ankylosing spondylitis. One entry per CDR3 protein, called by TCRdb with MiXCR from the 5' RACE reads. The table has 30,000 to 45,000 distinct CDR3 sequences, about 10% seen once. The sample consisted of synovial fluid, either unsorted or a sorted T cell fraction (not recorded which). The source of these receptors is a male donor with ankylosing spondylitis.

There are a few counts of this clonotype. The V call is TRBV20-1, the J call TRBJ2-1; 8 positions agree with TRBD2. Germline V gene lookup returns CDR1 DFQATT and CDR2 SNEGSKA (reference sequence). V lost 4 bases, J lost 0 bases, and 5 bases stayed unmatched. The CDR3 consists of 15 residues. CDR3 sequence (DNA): TGCAGTGCTACTCTAGCGGGCTACTCCTACAATGAGCAGTTCTTC. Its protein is CSATLAGYSYNEQFF.

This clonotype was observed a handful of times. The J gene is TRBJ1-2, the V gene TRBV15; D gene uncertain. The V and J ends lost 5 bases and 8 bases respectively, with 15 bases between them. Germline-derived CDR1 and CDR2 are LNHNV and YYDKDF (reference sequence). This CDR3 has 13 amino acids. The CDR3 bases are TGTGCCACCAGCCTCGGTGACCATCAGGGCTACACCTTC. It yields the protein CATSLGDHQGYTF.

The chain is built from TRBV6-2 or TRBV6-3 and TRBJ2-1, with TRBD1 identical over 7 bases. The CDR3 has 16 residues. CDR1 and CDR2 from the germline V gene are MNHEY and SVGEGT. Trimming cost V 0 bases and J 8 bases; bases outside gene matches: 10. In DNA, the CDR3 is TGTGCCAGCAGTTACTCTAGGCAGGGGGTAATCGATGAGCAGTTCTTC. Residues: CASSYSRQGVIDEQFF.

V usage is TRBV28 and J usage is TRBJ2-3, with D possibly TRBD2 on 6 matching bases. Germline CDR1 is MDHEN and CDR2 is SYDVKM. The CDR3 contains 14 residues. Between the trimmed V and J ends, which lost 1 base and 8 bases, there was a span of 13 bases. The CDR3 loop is CASSLSASVGTQYF. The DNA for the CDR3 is TGTGCCAGCAGTTTATCCGCTAGCGTGGGTACGCAGTATTTT.

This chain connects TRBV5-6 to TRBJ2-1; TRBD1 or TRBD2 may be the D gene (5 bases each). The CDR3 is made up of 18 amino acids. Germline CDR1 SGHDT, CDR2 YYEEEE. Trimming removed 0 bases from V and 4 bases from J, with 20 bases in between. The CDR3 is CASSLGYERTGGYNEQFF. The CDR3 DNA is TGTGCCAGCAGCTTGGGGTACGAGCGAACAGGAGGTTACAATGAGCAGTTCTTC.

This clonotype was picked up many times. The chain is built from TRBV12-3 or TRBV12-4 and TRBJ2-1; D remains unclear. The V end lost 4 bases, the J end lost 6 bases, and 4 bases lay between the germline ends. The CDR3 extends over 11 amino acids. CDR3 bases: TGTGCCAGCAGTTGGGGCAATGAGCAGTTCTTC. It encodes CASSWGNEQFF.

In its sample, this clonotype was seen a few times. The CDR3: CASSLTGTAGGSGEQFF. In DNA form, the CDR3 reads TGTGCCAGCAGCTTAACGGGTACGGCGGGAGGGTCAGGGGAGCAGTTCTTC. This chain connects TRBV7-3 to TRBJ2-1; 9 bases agree with TRBD2. The CDR3 contains 17 residues. Germline V gene data show CDR1 as SGHTA and CDR2 as FQGTGA. Trimming at V came to 0 bases and at J to 10 bases, leaving 13 bases not matched to a gene.

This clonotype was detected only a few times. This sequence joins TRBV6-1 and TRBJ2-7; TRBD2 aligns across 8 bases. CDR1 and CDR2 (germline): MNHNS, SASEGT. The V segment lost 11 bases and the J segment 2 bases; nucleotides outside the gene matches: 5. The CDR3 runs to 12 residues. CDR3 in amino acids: CAAALAAYEQYF. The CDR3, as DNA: TGTGCCGCAGCACTAGCGGCCTACGAGCAGTACTTC.

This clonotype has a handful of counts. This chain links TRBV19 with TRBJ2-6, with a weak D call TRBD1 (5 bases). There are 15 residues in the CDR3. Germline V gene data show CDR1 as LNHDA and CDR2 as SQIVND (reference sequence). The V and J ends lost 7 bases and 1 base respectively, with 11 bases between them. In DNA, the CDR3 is TGTGCCAGTACCTTTCAGGGTTCTGGGGCCAACGTCCTGACTTTC. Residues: CASTFQGSGANVLTF.

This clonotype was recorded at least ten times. The CDR3, as DNA: TGTGCCAGCAGTTTGGAGCGGAAAGAGACCCAGTACTTC. Protein: CASSLERKETQYF. The J gene is TRBJ2-5, the V gene TRBV27, with D possibly TRBD2 on 5 matching bases. There are 13 residues in the CDR3. With 3 bases removed from V and 3 bases from J, the gap between germline ends came to 8 bases. CDR1 is MNHEY and CDR2 is SMNVEV in the germline V gene (reference sequence).

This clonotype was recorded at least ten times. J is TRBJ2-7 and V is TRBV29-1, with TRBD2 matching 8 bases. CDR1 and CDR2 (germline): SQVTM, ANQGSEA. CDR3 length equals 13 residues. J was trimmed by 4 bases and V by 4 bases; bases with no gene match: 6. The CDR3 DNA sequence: TGCAGCGTTGGGGCTAGCGGGTCTTACGAGCAGTACTTC. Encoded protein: CSVGASGSYEQYF.

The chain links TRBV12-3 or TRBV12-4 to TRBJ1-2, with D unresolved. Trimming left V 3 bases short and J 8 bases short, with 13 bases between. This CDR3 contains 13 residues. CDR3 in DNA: TGTGCCAGCAGTTTTGGACCGGGCGAGGGCTACACCTTC. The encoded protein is CASSFGPGEGYTF.

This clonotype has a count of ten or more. The CDR3, as DNA: TGTGCCAGCAGCTTAGGCTCGGTAGAGTACACTGAAGCTTTCTTT. It specifies CASSLGSVEYTEAFF. The chain has TRBV7-6 and TRBJ1-1, with no clear D. V lost 1 base, J lost 3 bases, and 12 bases lay in between. Per the germline V gene, CDR1 is SGHVS and CDR2 is FNYEAQ. The CDR3 length is 15 residues.